The sequence of this TCR beta chain was determined in a study of regulatory T cells in long-lasting Graves disease. Findings and limits, study-wide: Small numbers of samples may have cut accuracy.

The length of the CDR3 is 19 residues. The germline V gene encodes CDR1 SGHAT and CDR2 FQNNGV. Through Arm-PCR of CDR3 regions and iRepertoire HTBI primers, TCR beta libraries were built. Via MiXCR, TCRdb re-called the multiplex PCR reads, giving one row per CDR3 protein. The table lists about 470,000 distinct CDR3 sequences, approximately 21% of them singletons. Time point: persistent/refractory GD, antithyroid drugs over 5 years with positive TRAb. Extracted PBMC RNA gave rise to the TCR library. There are many counts of this clonotype. Its target is unknown. An end of the junction does not agree with germline; a read error may underlie this.

The clonotype comes from a female donor with Graves disease. The starting material was peripheral blood mononuclear cells (PBMCs), obtained when the disease was refractory, from a patient treated with antithyroid drugs. The rearrangement joins TRBV11-2 to TRBJ2-4; 16 nucleotides agree with TRBD2. The CDR3 spells CASSSQGLAGGLAKDIQYF. DNA for the CDR3: TGTGCCAGCAGCTCCCAGGGACTAGCGGGGGGGCTAGCCAAAGACATTCAGTACTTC.